This paragraph covers one T cell receptor (beta chain) sequence. This clone was observed at least ten times. The specificity of this receptor is unknown. The CDR3 is cut off 3 residues early in the read; its end comes from the germline J gene. The sample belongs to a study of T cell clonality in common variable immunodeficiency (dated by TCRdb to between 2014 and 2016). Points the paper makes about the study in general: TCRbeta clonality was higher in CVID subjects than in healthy controls (t-test p = 0.018), and the increase was most characteristic of about a third of subjects. Although equal DNA input was used, an average of approximately 82,000 unique sequences per sample was obtained for controls, compared with approximately 30,000 for CVID samples. CVID TCRbeta sequences were reported to have fewer deletions and N-nucleotide insertions and to lack highly modified clones with 13 or more V deletions. According to the authors, finding the cause of the higher clonality in CVID would require sequencing the repertoires of T cell subpopulations. Healthy controls shared more TCRbeta clones with each other than CVID subjects shared among themselves (p < 0.0001). Correlations between repertoire features and clinical complications were limited by patient heterogeneity within the CVID cohort.

CVID samples and control samples contributed equivalent amounts of genomic DNA as sequencing input. For every sample, a 60 bp segment covering the rearranged TCRbeta CDR3 region was amplified and then sequenced. TCRbeta amplification used the immunoSEQ assay, a bias-corrected multiplex PCR with high-throughput sequencing. In the authors' own workflow: Every unique nucleotide sequence counted as a clone and was annotated with V, D and J genes, copy number and frequency. Sequences were labeled productive if in frame, and non-productive if out of frame or containing stop codons. As previously described, Shannon's entropy was used to calculate clonality. The predicted amino acid sequences of productive clones were used to derive the mean CDR3 Kyte-Doolittle hydropathy. Scaled V gene usage was hierarchically clustered using Manhattan distance and complete linkage with the R hclust function. Sharing of clones by CDR3 amino acid sequence was evaluated through resampling of 12 repertoires per group over 100 rounds. The repertoires were screened for some 70 published EBV-specific TCRbeta sequences and roughly 250 published CMV-specific TCRbeta sequences. Two CVID samples yielding fewer than 10,000 sequences were excluded from analysis, leaving some 40 CVID repertoires. TCRdb obtained this table from immuneACCESS and retained in-frame rearrangements with V and J assigned. These tables miss some clones; where compared with another copy, unresolved V genes account for less than half of the shortfall, and the remainder is unexplained. D and trimming come from the DNA, and the V and J calls and clone size come from that table. This sample includes more than 20,000 clones, and none of them was observed just once. Around 2.4% of the sample goes to the ten largest clones.

The germline V and J ends show losses of 5 bases and 0 bases respectively, and no gene match explains 9 bases of the junction. CDR1 and CDR2 are drawn from the germline V gene: MNHEY, SVGEGT. Spanning cysteine to phenylalanine, the CDR3 consists of 16 amino acids. The DNA covers only part of the CDR3, 39 bases in frame from base 1. Standard criteria, namely reduction of serum IgG, IgA and/or IgM below the normal range together with specific antibody deficiency, were applied for the diagnosis of CVID. There were about 42 subjects in the CVID group (roughly 15 female and approximately 30 male), ranging in age from about 8 to 70 years, with a mean age of roughly 40. Both CVID patients and healthy controls were predominantly of Caucasian heritage. At the time of study participation, every CVID subject had been on replacement immunoglobulin therapy for at least one year. When blood was collected, none of the CVID subjects were ill or on immunomodulatory or immunosuppressive medication. From each donor, about 5 to 8 ml of heparinized peripheral whole blood was collected. Genomic DNA from adults with common variable immune deficiency (CVID) and from healthy adult controls was used for sequencing of TCRbeta CDR3 repertoires. To isolate peripheral blood mononuclear cells, diluted blood was subjected to density centrifugation over Hypaque 1077 or Ficoll-Paque. Genomic DNA was obtained from unsorted mononuclear cells using either Qiagen column purification or a centrifugation-based method.

The sequenced material came from peripheral blood mononuclear cells. The TCR sequence derives from a human donor with common variable immunodeficiency. The V and J genes are TRBV6-2 or TRBV6-3 and TRBJ2-7; TRBD1 aligns with 8 central bases. The CDR3 region has the sequence CASSMDRAAHSYEQYF. The CDR3 bases that were read are TGTGCCAGCAGTATGGACAGGGCAGCTCACTCCTACGAG.